A single sample is the source of the 24 T cell receptor beta chains below, sequenced in a study of blood T cells in healthy people across ages. Primed by a sample-barcoded 5' primer and a J-beta primer mix, a second PCR proceeded for about 7 to 11 cycles. TCRdb reprocessed the 5' RACE reads with MiXCR, giving one entry per CDR3 protein. The sample comprises about 720,000 distinct CDR3 sequences, 20% to 25% of which are singletons, and under 25% rests with the top ten. Sequencing was performed on blood. Receptors were obtained from a man aged 65 to 85 in good health.

This clonotype occurred a few times. J is TRBJ2-5 and V is TRBV7-9; D call uncertain. Germline V gene sequence: CDR1 SEHNR, CDR2 FQNEAQ (reference sequence). The CDR3 is 12 residues long. Trimming took off 5 bases at V and 5 bases at J, with 9 bases between the two ends. CDR3 sequence reads: CASSRSRETQYF. In nucleotides, the CDR3 is TGTGCCAGCAGCCGATCCCGGGAGACCCAGTACTTC.

The rearrangement links TRBV18 to TRBJ2-7, with D possibly being TRBD1 or TRBD2 (6 bases each). CDR1 KGHSH and CDR2 LQKENI come from the germline V gene. The CDR3 spans 15 residues. V was clipped by 6 bases and J by 0 bases, with 15 bases between them. The CDR3 region has the DNA TGTGCCAGCTCCCCGGCGGGACACAACTCCTACGAGCAGTACTTC. This translates into CASSPAGHNSYEQYF. The full variable domain, with the rest looked up from reference TRBV18 and TRBJ2-7, is NAGVMQNPRHLVRRRGQEARLRCSPMKGHSHVYWYRQLPEEGLKFMVYLQKENIIDESGMPKERFSAEFPKEGPSILRIQQVVRGDSAAYFCASSPAGHNSYEQYFGPGTRLTVT.

The CDR3 nucleotides are TGTGCCAGCAGCCCCAGAGGACAGGGCCCCTATGGCTACACCTTC. Amino acid sequence: CASSPRGQGPYGYTF. The rearrangement links TRBV7-9 to TRBJ1-2; 8 positions match TRBD1. Germline V gene sequence: CDR1 SEHNR, CDR2 FQNEAQ (reference sequence). The CDR3 spans 15 residues. V lost 5 bases to trimming and J lost 4 bases; unmatched junction nucleotides: 9.

This clonotype was picked up a small number of times. The chain joins TRBV21-1 to TRBJ1-5; TRBD1 was called by the table and not checked on the DNA. TRBV21-1 counts as a pseudogene. This CDR3 spans 17 amino acids. The CDR3, as DNA: TGTGCCAGCAGCAAAGTAGGGACAGGGGGCGTTTTTCAGCCCCAGCATTTT. This gives the protein CASSKVGTGGVFQPQHF.

The rearrangement joins TRBV29-1 to TRBJ2-3; D remains unclear. Germline V lookup: CDR1 SQVTM, CDR2 ANQGSEA. The length of the CDR3 is 10 residues. The germline V and J ends were trimmed by 8 bases and 2 bases, with 5 bases remaining between them. CDR3 DNA: TGCAGCTCGAACACAGATACGCAGTATTTT. Translation: CSSNTDTQYF.

This clonotype was seen a few times. This chain links TRBV5-1 with TRBJ2-2; TRBD1 might be the D (5 bases). The CDR3 consists of 14 residues. CDR1 is SGHRS and CDR2 is YFSETQ in the germline V gene. V was pared by 6 bases and J by 3 bases, with 12 bases between. The CDR3 region is CASNTTQDTGELFF. As DNA, the CDR3 is TGCGCCAGCAACACAACACAGGACACCGGGGAGCTGTTTTTT.

The chain carries TRBV29-1 and TRBJ1-1; the D is unclear. V was cut by 4 bases and J by 0 bases, with 9 bases left in between. Germline assignment: CDR1 SQVTM and CDR2 ANQGSEA. The CDR3 is made up of 13 amino acids. The CDR3 loop reads CSVAIGLNTEAFF. In DNA form, the CDR3 reads TGCAGCGTTGCGATCGGGTTGAACACTGAAGCTTTCTTT.

V is TRBV5-6 and J is TRBJ1-5, with a tentative D call TRBD1 (6 bases). V gave up 2 bases and J gave up 7 bases, with 13 bases separating them. CDR1 and CDR2 (germline): SGHDT, YYEEEE. The CDR3 is made up of 14 amino acids. CDR3 nucleotides: TGTGCCAGCAGCTTAAAAGGGGGATACCAGCCCCAGCATTTT. It translates to CASSLKGGYQPQHF.

This clonotype was picked up a small number of times. The chain couples TRBV6-6 to TRBJ1-1; maybe TRBD1 (6 bases). The V and J ends lost 5 bases and 2 bases respectively, with 18 bases between them. There are 16 residues in the CDR3. Germline CDR1 MNHNY, CDR2 SVGAGI (reference sequence). The CDR3 nucleotides are TGTGCCAGCAGTGACTACGGGGGGACACTTAACACTGAAGCTTTCTTT. Its translation: CASSDYGGTLNTEAFF.

This chain joins TRBV14 and TRBJ2-4; D not resolved. CDR3 length: 13 residues. Germline V gives CDR1 SGHDN, CDR2 FVKESK. Trimming removed 4 bases at V and 15 bases at J, with 19 bases between. Written as DNA, the CDR3 is TGTGCCAGCAGCCCCTACTCTCCTCGATATCCGTACTTC. It yields the protein CASSPYSPRYPYF.

The CDR3 DNA reads TGTGCCAGCAGCTTGGAGCGGTTCCCAGATACGCAGTATTTT. Residues: CASSLERFPDTQYF. V is TRBV5-4 and J is TRBJ2-3; D might be TRBD2 (5 bases). The germline CDR1 and CDR2 sequences are SGHNT and YYREEE (reference sequence). The CDR3 runs to 14 residues. V lost 0 bases and J lost 4, with 9 bases in between.

CDR3 nucleotides: TGTGCCATCAGAGATGACAGGGACACTGAAGCTTTCTTT. Protein sequence: CAIRDDRDTEAFF. The chain has TRBV10-3 and TRBJ1-1; 7 bases are a match to TRBD1. The V segment lost 6 bases and the J segment 3 bases; nucleotides outside the gene matches: 4. Germline V gene lookup returns CDR1 ENHRY and CDR2 SYGVKD. There are 13 residues in the CDR3.

There are a few counts of this clonotype. The chain combines TRBV30 with TRBJ2-6; no reliable D call. This CDR3 spans 12 amino acids. The germline gives CDR1 GTSNPN, CDR2 SVGIG (reference sequence). The ends were cut back, 2 bases at V and 3 bases at J, with 2 bases in the middle. The CDR3 coding sequence is TGTGCCTGGAGTCTTGGGGCCAACGTCCTGACTTTC. This codes for CAWSLGANVLTF.

The chain links TRBV20-1 to TRBJ2-3; the D gene is possibly TRBD1 (6 bases). V gave up 0 bases and J gave up 0 bases, with 10 bases separating them. The CDR3 has 15 residues. From germline, CDR1 is DFQATT and CDR2 SNEGSKA (reference sequence). CDR3 protein: CSARDLTGSTDTQYF. Written as DNA, the CDR3 is TGCAGTGCTAGAGATCTAACAGGGAGCACAGATACGCAGTATTTT.

This clonotype has ten or more counts. This chain uses TRBV29-1 with TRBJ2-1; 13 nucleotides line up with TRBD2. The CDR3 covers 15 residues. The V gene's germline CDR1 is SQVTM and CDR2 ANQGSEA. V lost 7 bases, J lost 2 bases, and 5 bases stayed unmatched. This chain's CDR3 is CSDRTSGSTYNEQFF. For the CDR3, the DNA is TGCAGCGACCGGACTAGCGGGAGCACCTACAATGAGCAGTTCTTC.

This clonotype showed up just a few times. The V gene is TRBV5-6, the J gene TRBJ1-4; TRBD1 is a possible D gene (5 bases). Trimming cost V 2 bases and J 3 bases, with 14 bases left between them. The CDR3 covers 16 residues. The germline V gene has CDR1 SGHDT and CDR2 YYEEEE. CDR3 amino acids: CASSLAGLDSNEKLFF. The CDR3, as DNA: TGTGCCAGCAGCTTAGCAGGGTTGGACTCTAATGAAAAACTGTTTTTT.

The chain couples TRBV7-9 to TRBJ2-1, with 9 bases fitting TRBD2. There are 16 residues in the CDR3. CDR1 and CDR2 (germline): SEHNR, FQNEAQ (reference sequence). Germline trimming cut 4 bases from V and 4 bases from J; bases unmatched to any gene: 8. CDR3 region: CASSSQTSGPYNEQFF. CDR3 sequence (DNA): TGTGCCAGCAGCTCTCAGACTAGCGGACCATACAATGAGCAGTTCTTC.

This clonotype was detected many times. The chain has TRBV7-2 and TRBJ2-3, with TRBD2 matching 9 bases. V gave up 5 bases and J gave up 6 bases; unmatched junction bases: 3. The V gene's germline CDR1 is SGHTA and CDR2 FQGNSA. The CDR3 totals 13 residues. The DNA for the CDR3 is TGTGCCAGCAGCCAACTAGCGGGTGATACGCAGTATTTT. Its translation: CASSQLAGDTQYF.

The chain employs TRBV20-1 and TRBJ2-5, with D tentatively TRBD1 (5 bases). Trimming stripped 6 bases from V and 2 bases from J, with 10 bases between. This CDR3 is built from 12 residues. Germline V lookup: CDR1 DFQATT, CDR2 SNEGSKA (reference sequence). The CDR3 protein is CSAVDRQETQYF. The CDR3 region has the DNA TGCAGTGCCGTTGACAGACAAGAGACCCAGTACTTC.

The chain carries TRBV5-6 and TRBJ2-1; 10 nucleotides match TRBD2. The germline gives CDR1 SGHDT, CDR2 YYEEEE. The V and J ends lost 4 bases and 10 bases, in that order; junction bases with no gene match: 5. CDR3 length equals 13 residues. CDR3 region: CASSNSGGREQFF. The CDR3 DNA sequence: TGTGCCAGCAGCAATAGCGGGGGGCGGGAGCAGTTCTTC.

This clonotype was seen a handful of times. The chain uses TRBV21-1 and TRBJ1-1; the table's D gene call, TRBD1, was not cross checked with the DNA. TRBV21-1 is recorded as a pseudogene. CDR3 length equals 15 residues. CDR3: CASSNRTPMNTEAFF. The CDR3 DNA reads TGTGCCAGCAGCAACCGGACACCTATGAACACTGAAGCTTTCTTT.

In its sample, this clonotype was seen a few times. V and J are TRBV3-1 and TRBJ2-3, with 8 bases fitting TRBD2. The CDR3 is 16 residues long. The germline V gene has CDR1 LGHDT and CDR2 YNNKEL (reference sequence). V was clipped by 3 bases and J by 2 bases; unmatched bases: 7. The CDR3: CASSHFKRGNTDTQYF. The CDR3 region has the DNA TGTGCCAGCAGCCATTTTAAGCGGGGGAACACAGATACGCAGTATTTT.

This clonotype came up a few times. The chain uses TRBV20-1 and TRBJ2-1; unclear D gene. Trimming shortened V by 5 bases and J by 0 bases, and 8 bases separated the two germline ends. CDR1 is DFQATT and CDR2 is SNEGSKA in the germline V gene (reference sequence). CDR3 length: 13 amino acids. The CDR3 sequence is CSAPDFSYNEQFF. The CDR3 DNA sequence: TGCAGTGCTCCAGACTTCTCCTACAATGAGCAGTTCTTC.

This clonotype was observed a handful of times. The rearrangement links TRBV5-1 to TRBJ2-5; D is perhaps TRBD2 (6 bases). Gene TRBJ2-1 matches the end of the DNA better, so the J call may be wrong. The V gene's germline CDR1 is SGHRS and CDR2 YFSETQ. This CDR3 has 13 residues. The chain's CDR3 is CASSPLGGYEQFF. CDR3 sequence (DNA): TGCGCCAGCAGCCCTCTCGGGGGTTATGAGCAGTTCTTC.